The text below deals with one TCR beta chain. Authors' processing steps: Nucleated cell number was recorded as an estimate derived from reference gene primer amplification. Only in-frame clones appear in the TCRdb table, and some are missing; sequencing was by immunoSEQ multiplex PCR. That table is the source of V, J and clone size, and D and trimming were worked out from the DNA. The sample yields hundreds of thousands of clones, approximately 80% seen once. These data are taken from a study of blood T cell repertoires in COVID-19. Study information: Specimens from acute and convalescent COVID-19 originated in the United States, Italy and Spain. T cells, B-cell-depleted T cells, or PBMCs supplied cDNA or gDNA.

Unmatched junction bases numbered 8, after V lost 2 bases and J lost 5 bases. Germline CDR1 reads SGHDT; CDR2 reads YYEEEE. The CDR3 spans 16 residues. Source material: peripheral blood. This receptor was obtained from a woman of 80 years or more with acute or convalescent COVID-19. The chain uses TRBV5-6 and TRBJ1-4; the match to TRBD1 covers 8 bases. CDR3 nucleotide sequence: TGTGCCAGCAGCTTCCGGGGGACAGGAAAAAATGAAAAACTGTTTTTT. Residues: CASSFRGTGKNEKLFF.